These 20 T cell receptor beta chains came from one sample sequenced in a study of blood T cell repertoires in COVID-19. The protocol was immunoSEQ multiplex PCR, while the TCRdb copy is restricted to in-frame clones and leaves out a portion. The sample lists approximately 150,000 clones, roughly 80% occurring once. The sample consisted of peripheral blood. These TCRs come from a woman older than 75 with COVID-19, enrolled during active disease.

The chain couples TRBV7-2 to TRBJ1-3, with D hard to call. V was shortened by 1 base and J by 4 bases, with 14 bases between the two germline ends. This CDR3 is built from 16 residues. CDR1 and CDR2 from the germline V gene are SGHTA and FQGNSA. CDR3 DNA sequence: TGTGCCAGCAGCTTAGTTGGAGGGTCAGGCGGAAACACCATATATTTT. Protein sequence: CASSLVGGSGGNTIYF.

This sequence joins TRBV18 and TRBJ2-5, with 11 bases aligning to TRBD2. Germline loops: CDR1 KGHSH, CDR2 LQKENI. J gave up 4 bases and V 3 bases, and 10 bases lay outside the gene matches. This CDR3 contains 17 residues. For the CDR3, the DNA is TGTGCCAGCTCACCTCTAGCGGGAGGAGTAGCGGTAGAGACCCAGTACTTC. Protein: CASSPLAGGVAVETQYF.

This clone has a handful of counts. V is TRBV5-8 and J is TRBJ2-1, with a weak D call TRBD2 (5 bases). V lost 7 bases to trimming and J lost 0 bases, with 11 bases between them. This CDR3 has 14 residues. CDR1 is SGHTS and CDR2 is YDEGEE in the germline V gene. CDR3 amino acids: CASQAGPSYNEQFF. CDR3 nucleotides: TGTGCCAGCCAGGCGGGCCCCTCCTACAATGAGCAGTTCTTC.

This chain uses TRBV19 with TRBJ2-7, with a possible D match to TRBD1 (6 bases). This CDR3 is built from 14 residues. V was cut by 6 bases and J by 8 bases, with 20 bases left in between. The germline CDR1 and CDR2 sequences are LNHDA and SQIVND (reference sequence). CDR3 protein: CASRRTDSDAKQYF. The CDR3 region has the DNA TGTGCCAGTAGGAGGACGGACAGTGACGCCAAGCAGTACTTC.

V and J are TRBV18 and TRBJ2-1, with TRBD1 matching over 7 bases. Unmatched junction bases numbered 10, after V lost 6 bases and J lost 5 bases. Germline V gene lookup returns CDR1 KGHSH and CDR2 LQKENI. The CDR3 has 15 residues. The chain's CDR3 is CASSGTTGFDNEQFF. DNA of the CDR3: TGTGCCAGCTCGGGAACGACAGGGTTCGACAATGAGCAGTTCTTC.

This sequence joins TRBV6-6 and TRBJ1-4, with 9 bases that match TRBD1. The germline V gene encodes CDR1 MNHNY and CDR2 SVGAGI (reference sequence). The CDR3 consists of 15 residues. V was clipped by 6 bases and J by 6 bases; unmatched bases: 8. The CDR3 nucleotides are TGTGCCAGCAGGTCGAGGACAGGGGAGGATGAAAAACTGTTTTTT. Translated, it gives CASRSRTGEDEKLFF.

The CDR3: CASSHQQVGSSGGYQETQYF. The CDR3 DNA is TGTGCCAGCAGCCATCAACAGGTGGGATCTAGCGGGGGATACCAAGAGACCCAGTACTTC. The rearrangement joins TRBV3-1 (or the pseudogene TRBV3-2) to TRBJ2-5; TRBD2 aligns across 10 bases. Germline V gene lookup returns CDR1 LGHDT and CDR2 YNNKEL (reference sequence). This CDR3 is 20 amino acids long. Unmatched junction bases numbered 16, after V lost 3 bases and J lost 0 bases.

This rearrangement joins TRBV11-2 to TRBJ2-1; a weak D match, TRBD2 (5 bases). V was pared by 7 bases and J by 2 bases, with 18 bases between. The CDR3 spans 16 residues. Per the germline V gene, CDR1 is SGHAT and CDR2 is FQNNGV. Here the CDR3 reads CASTPGGSVTYNEQFF. The CDR3 nucleotides read TGTGCCAGCACCCCGGGCGGGTCGGTAACCTACAATGAGCAGTTCTTC.

The chain joins TRBV11-2 to TRBJ2-3; 12 bases align to TRBD2. The CDR3 sequence is 15 residues long. Germline assignment: CDR1 SGHAT and CDR2 FQNNGV. The V gene end was trimmed by 1 base and the J gene end by 8 bases; junction bases not matched to a gene: 4. The DNA for the CDR3 is TGTGCCAGCAGCTTAGTACTAGCGGGGGGTAGTACGCAGTATTTT. Residues: CASSLVLAGGSTQYF.

This clone showed up just a few times. This chain uses TRBV3-1 (or the pseudogene TRBV3-2) with TRBJ2-7; 8 bases match TRBD2. Germline V gives CDR1 LGHDT, CDR2 YNNKEL (reference sequence). The CDR3 is 16 residues long. V shed 4 bases and J 4 bases; nucleotides not matched to a gene: 12. CDR3 amino acids: CASSRHGAAGVYEQYF. CDR3 nucleotides: TGTGCCAGCAGCCGCCACGGAGCAGCGGGGGTATACGAGCAGTACTTC.

This rearrangement joins TRBV9 to TRBJ2-1, with TRBD2 identical over 9 bases. CDR1 is SGDLS, CDR2 YYNGEE, per germline. J gave up 9 bases and V 0 bases, and 7 bases lay outside the gene matches. CDR3 length: 15 amino acids. The CDR3 sequence is CASSVAGSREGEQFF. The DNA of the CDR3 is TGTGCCAGCAGCGTAGCTGGCTCGCGGGAGGGTGAGCAGTTCTTC. The full variable domain, its missing parts supplied by reference TRBV9 and TRBJ2-1, is DSGVTQTPKHLITATGQRVTLRCSPRSGDLSVYWYQQSLDQGLQFLIQYYNGEERAKGNILERFSAQQFPDLHSELNLSSLELGDSALYFCASSVAGSREGEQFFGPGTRLTVL.

This clone was observed a handful of times. V usage is TRBV28 and J usage is TRBJ1-3, with D possibly matching TRBD1 (5 bases). V lost 3 bases to trimming and J lost 2 bases, with 14 bases between them. The CDR3 totals 16 residues. Germline assignment: CDR1 MDHEN and CDR2 SYDVKM. As DNA, the CDR3 is TGTGCCAGCAGTTTCGGCGGGACTATTGCTGGAAACACCATATATTTT. This codes for CASSFGGTIAGNTIYF. Based on the CDR3 plus reference TRBV28 and TRBJ1-3, the full variable domain is DVKVTQSSRYLVKRTGEKVFLECVQDMDHENMFWYRQDPGLGLRLIYFSYDVKMKEKGDIPEGYSVSREKKERFSLILESASTNQTSMYLCASSFGGTIAGNTIYFGEGSWLTVV.

The chain recombines TRBV6-4 with TRBJ2-1; D uncertain. The CDR3 extends over 15 amino acids. Per germline, CDR1 MRHNA and CDR2 SNTAGT. With 6 bases removed from V and 0 bases from J, the gap between germline ends came to 12 bases. The CDR3 region is CASRRSPSSYNEQFF. CDR3 bases: TGTGCCAGCAGACGATCCCCGAGCTCCTACAATGAGCAGTTCTTC.

V and J are TRBV19 and TRBJ1-1, with 9 bases that match TRBD1. Germline V gene lookup returns CDR1 LNHDA and CDR2 SQIVND (reference sequence). After removal of 9 bases from V and 5 bases from J, the junction contained 7 bases not matched to a gene. The CDR3 sequence is 13 residues long. The CDR3, as DNA: TGTGCCAGCAGCTACAGGGGGCAAACTGAAGCTTTCTTT. Amino acid sequence: CASSYRGQTEAFF.

V usage is TRBV5-1 and J usage is TRBJ2-7; no firm D call. CDR3 length: 14 amino acids. Germline V gene data show CDR1 as SGHRS and CDR2 as YFSETQ. V dropped 4 bases and J dropped 1 base, with 12 bases sitting between them. As DNA, the CDR3 is TGCGCCAGCAGCCTGACTGGGTCATCCTACGAGCAGTACTTC. Protein: CASSLTGSSYEQYF.

This chain uses TRBV18 with TRBJ2-3; D possibly corresponds to TRBD2 (5 bases). V was shortened by 3 bases and J by 5 bases, with 12 bases between the two germline ends. There are 14 residues in the CDR3. Looked up from germline, CDR1 is KGHSH and CDR2 is LQKENI. The CDR3 coding sequence is TGTGCCAGCTCACCCCGGGGTGGAGGAGATACGCAGTATTTT. This codes for CASSPRGGGDTQYF.

The rearrangement joins TRBV5-1 to TRBJ1-2; D gene ambiguous. The CDR3 spans 15 residues. Germline loops: CDR1 SGHRS, CDR2 YFSETQ. Trimming removed 4 bases at V and 1 base at J, with 14 bases between. CDR3 coding DNA: TGCGCCAGCAGCCCCGGACCCCGGGATAACTATGGCTACACCTTC. Protein: CASSPGPRDNYGYTF.

The rearrangement uses TRBV7-9 and TRBJ1-1; TRBD1 is a possible D gene (6 bases). The germline V gene encodes CDR1 SEHNR and CDR2 FQNEAQ (reference sequence). V was shortened by 5 bases and J by 1 base, with 8 bases between the two germline ends. The CDR3 length is 13 residues. This CDR3 reads CASSGQKNTEAFF. For the CDR3, the DNA is TGTGCCAGCAGCGGACAGAAGAACACTGAAGCTTTCTTT.

V is TRBV6-4 and J is TRBJ2-1, with D unresolved. V was cut by 4 bases and J by 0 bases, with 10 bases left in between. The CDR3 sequence is 15 residues long. From germline, CDR1 is MRHNA and CDR2 SNTAGT. CDR3 DNA sequence: TGTGCCAGCAGTGTCACTGCGAGCTCCTACAATGAGCAGTTCTTC. The encoded protein is CASSVTASSYNEQFF.

This CDR3 reads CASSPLAGGDGYTF. The CDR3 DNA reads TGTGCCAGCTCACCCCTTGCGGGGGGAGATGGCTACACCTTC. This chain links TRBV18 with TRBJ1-2; a weak D match, TRBD1 (5 bases). This CDR3 contains 14 residues. V was clipped by 3 bases and J by 6 bases, with 14 bases between them. CDR1 and CDR2 (germline): KGHSH, LQKENI.